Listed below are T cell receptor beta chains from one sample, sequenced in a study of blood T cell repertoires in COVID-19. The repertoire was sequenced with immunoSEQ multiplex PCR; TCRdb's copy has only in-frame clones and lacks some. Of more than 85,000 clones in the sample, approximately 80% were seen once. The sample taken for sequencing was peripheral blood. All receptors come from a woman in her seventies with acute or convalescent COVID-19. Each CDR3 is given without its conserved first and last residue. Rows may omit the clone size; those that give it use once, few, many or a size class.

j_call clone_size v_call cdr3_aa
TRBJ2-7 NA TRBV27 ASSATDRGRSYEQY
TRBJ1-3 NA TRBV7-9 ASSLGSVDSGNTIY
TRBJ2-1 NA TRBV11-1 ASSFSGLGVYEQF
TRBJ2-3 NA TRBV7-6 ASSSNGESPQQY
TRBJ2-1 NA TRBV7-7 ASSLGYRGYNEQF
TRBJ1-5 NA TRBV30 AWSPNRNQPQH
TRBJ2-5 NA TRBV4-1 ASSLIQGAGETQY
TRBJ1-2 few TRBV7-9 ASSLDSRFYGYT
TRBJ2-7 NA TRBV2 ASSVTSGGRVSEQY
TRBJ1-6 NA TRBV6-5 ASRPGQGGSPLH
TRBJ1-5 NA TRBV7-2 ASRKTGNQPQH
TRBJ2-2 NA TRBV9 ASSVAGGATGELF
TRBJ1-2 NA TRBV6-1 ASSEAGGKKGGYT
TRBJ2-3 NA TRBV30 AFLGGPDTQY
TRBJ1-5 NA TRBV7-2 ASSRGGNWQPQH
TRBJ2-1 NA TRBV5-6 ASSFPGLAGGIHEQF
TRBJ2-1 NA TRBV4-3 ASSQSLAGGPGNEQF
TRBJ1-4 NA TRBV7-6 ASSQDRSIEKLF
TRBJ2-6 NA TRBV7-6 ASSWGQGSVLT
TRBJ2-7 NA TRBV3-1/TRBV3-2 ASSQGAGGQYEQY
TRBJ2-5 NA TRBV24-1 ATSDLDGLFGETQY
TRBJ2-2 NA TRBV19 ASSSLAGPGELF
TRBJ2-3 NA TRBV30 AWGFGLAGTDTQY
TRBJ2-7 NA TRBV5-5 ASTPISQGINEQY
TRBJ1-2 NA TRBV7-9 ASSSARGYT
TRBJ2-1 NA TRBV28 ASTGGRGRGEQF
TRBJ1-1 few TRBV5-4 ASSLANRDTEAF
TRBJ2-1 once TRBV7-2 ASSFVSGPNEQF
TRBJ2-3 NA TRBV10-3 AISGLAGGVDTQY
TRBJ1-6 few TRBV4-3 ASSQDLGQSNSPLH
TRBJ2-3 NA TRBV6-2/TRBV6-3 ASSPLWTGSTDTQY
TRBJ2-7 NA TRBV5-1 ASSLAGVAGGKSYEQY
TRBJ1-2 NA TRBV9 ASSPDRVEGYGYT
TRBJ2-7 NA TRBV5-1 ASSQDTTYEQY
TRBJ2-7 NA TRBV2 ASSEEGAGYEQY
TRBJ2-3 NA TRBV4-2 ASSQASGASTDTQY
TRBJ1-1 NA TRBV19 ASSMVEASTEAF
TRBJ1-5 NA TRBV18 ASSPTGDSNQPQH
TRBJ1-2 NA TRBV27 ASSRDRAYGYT
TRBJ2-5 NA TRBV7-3 ASTAGGPETQY
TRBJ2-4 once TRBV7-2 ASSSDTLAKNIQY
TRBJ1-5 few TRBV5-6 ASSYNNQPQH
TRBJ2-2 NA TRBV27 ASSSRQGVNTGELF
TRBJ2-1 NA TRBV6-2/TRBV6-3 ASSYSSRGEQF
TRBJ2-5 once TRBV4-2 ASSQDPFLREAREGETQY
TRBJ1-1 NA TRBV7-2 ASSLAAGRTEAF
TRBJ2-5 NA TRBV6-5 ASSYRGETQY
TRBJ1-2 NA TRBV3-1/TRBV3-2 ASSHRQGQGYGYT
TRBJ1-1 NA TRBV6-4 ASRRQGASNTEAF
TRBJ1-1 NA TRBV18 ASSLQSNTEAF
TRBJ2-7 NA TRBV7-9 ASSSTGTGGNEQY
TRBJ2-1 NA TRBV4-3 ASSQALGAASGSGDEQF
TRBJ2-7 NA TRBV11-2 ASSLEGQDFSYEQY